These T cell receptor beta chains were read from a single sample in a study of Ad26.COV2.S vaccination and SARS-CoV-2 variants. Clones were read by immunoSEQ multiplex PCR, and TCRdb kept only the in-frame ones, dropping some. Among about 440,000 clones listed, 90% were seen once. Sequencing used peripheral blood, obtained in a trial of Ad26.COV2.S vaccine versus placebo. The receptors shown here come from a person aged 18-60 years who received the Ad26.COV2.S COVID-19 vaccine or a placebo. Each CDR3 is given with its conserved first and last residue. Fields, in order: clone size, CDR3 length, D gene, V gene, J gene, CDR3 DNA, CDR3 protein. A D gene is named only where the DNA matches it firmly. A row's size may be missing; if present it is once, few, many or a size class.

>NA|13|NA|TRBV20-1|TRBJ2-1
TGCAGTGCTAGTCGGGGGAGGTACAATGAGCAGTTCTTC
CSASRGRYNEQFF
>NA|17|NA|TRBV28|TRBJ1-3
TGTGCCAGCAGCCGGGGTGTCCGGGGAAGCTCTGGAAACACCATATATTTT
CASSRGVRGSSGNTIYF
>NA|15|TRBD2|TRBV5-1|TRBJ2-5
TGCGCCAGCGGGGGACTAGCGGGAAACCAAGAGACCCAGTACTTC
CASGGLAGNQETQYF
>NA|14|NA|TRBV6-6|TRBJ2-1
TGTGCCAGCAGGAACCGGGACTCGCAAAATGAGCAGTTCTTC
CASRNRDSQNEQFF
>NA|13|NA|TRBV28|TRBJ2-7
TGTGCCAGCAGTTTAATGAGCGTGTACGAGCAGTACTTC
CASSLMSVYEQYF
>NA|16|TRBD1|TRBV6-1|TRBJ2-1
TGTGCCAGCAGTGCCGCCACCGGGACAGGGTGGAATGAGCAGTTCTTC
CASSAATGTGWNEQFF
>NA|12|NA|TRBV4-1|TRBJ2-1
TGCGCCAGCAGCCAAGTGGGGCGGGAGCAGTTCTTC
CASSQVGREQFF
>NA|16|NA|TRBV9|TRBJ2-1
TGTGCCAGCAGCGTGAGACCTACCGTCTCCTACAATGAGCAGTTCTTC
CASSVRPTVSYNEQFF
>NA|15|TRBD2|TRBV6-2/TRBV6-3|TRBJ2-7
TGTGCCAGCAGTACTCCTACTAGCGACCTCCTCGAGCAGTACTTC
CASSTPTSDLLEQYF
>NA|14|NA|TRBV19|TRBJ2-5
TGTGCCAGTAGGCGATCGGGAGTTCGGGAGACCCAGTACTTC
CASRRSGVRETQYF
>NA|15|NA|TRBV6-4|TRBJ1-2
TGTGCCAGCAGTTCGACTCTCGGGGGGCTATATGGCTACACCTTC
CASSSTLGGLYGYTF
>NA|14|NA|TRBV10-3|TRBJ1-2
TGTGCCATCAGGGGGGCAGGGACTCGAAATGGCTACACCTTC
CAIRGAGTRNGYTF
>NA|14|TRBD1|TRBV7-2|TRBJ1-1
TGTGCCAGCAGCCACAGGGGGCTGCACACTGAAGCTTTCTTT
CASSHRGLHTEAFF
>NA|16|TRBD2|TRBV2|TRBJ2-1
TGTGCCAGCAGTCCCAAGGGCCCTAGCGGGAGCGCGTCTGAGTTCTTC
CASSPKGPSGSASEFF
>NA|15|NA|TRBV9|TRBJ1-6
TGTGCCAGCAGCGTAGGCGTTCGGGGTATCTCACCCCTCCACTTT
CASSVGVRGISPLHF
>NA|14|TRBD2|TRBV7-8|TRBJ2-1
TGTGCCAGCAGCTTAGTTGCGGGAGCCAATGAGCAGTTCTTC
CASSLVAGANEQFF
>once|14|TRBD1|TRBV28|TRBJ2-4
TGTGCCAGCAGTCCCGGGACAGGGGAAAACATTCAGTACTTC
CASSPGTGENIQYF
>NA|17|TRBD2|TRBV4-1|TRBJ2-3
TGCGCCAGCAGCCAATTGACTAGCGGGAGGTTTGCAGATACGCAGTATTTT
CASSQLTSGRFADTQYF
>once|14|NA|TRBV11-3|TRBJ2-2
TGTGCCAGCAGCTTAGAGGCTTACACCGGGGAGCTGTTTTTT
CASSLEAYTGELFF
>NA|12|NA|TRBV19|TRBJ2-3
TGTGCCAGTAGTGGAGACACAGATACGCAGTATTTT
CASSGDTDTQYF
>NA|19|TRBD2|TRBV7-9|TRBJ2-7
TGTGCCAGCAGCTTAGCTAGCGGGAACACCTATCAGAGCTCCTACGAGCAGTACTTC
CASSLASGNTYQSSYEQYF
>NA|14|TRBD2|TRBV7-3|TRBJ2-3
TGTGCCAGCAGCTTAGGGCGGGAGCCAGATACGCAGTATTTT
CASSLGREPDTQYF
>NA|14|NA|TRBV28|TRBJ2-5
TGTGCCAGCAGCCTAACAGGGTTGAGGGAGACCCAGTACTTC
CASSLTGLRETQYF
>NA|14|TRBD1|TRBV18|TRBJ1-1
TGTGCCAGCTCACTAGACAGGGGGCGTACTGAAGCTTTCTTT
CASSLDRGRTEAFF
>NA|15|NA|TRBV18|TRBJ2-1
TGTGCCAGCTCACCTCAGGGACACGCCGTTGGAGAGCAGTTCTTC
CASSPQGHAVGEQFF
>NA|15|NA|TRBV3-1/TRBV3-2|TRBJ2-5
TGTGCCAGCAGCCAAGATATAAACACGGGGGAGACCCAGTACTTC
CASSQDINTGETQYF
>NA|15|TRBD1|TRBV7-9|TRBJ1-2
TGTGCCAGCAGCTTAGGCGGACAGGGAGTATATGGCTACACCTTC
CASSLGGQGVYGYTF
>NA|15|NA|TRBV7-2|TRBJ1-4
TGTGCCAGCAGCTTACAGGGTTCGGCTAATGAAAAACTGTTTTTT
CASSLQGSANEKLFF
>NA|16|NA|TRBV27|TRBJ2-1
TGTGCCAGCAGTCCGCCCCCCTGGCAATCCTACAATGAGCAGTTCTTC
CASSPPPWQSYNEQFF
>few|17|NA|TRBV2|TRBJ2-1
TGTGCCAGCAGTGAAGGACTGACAGTTACCTCCTACAATGAGCAGTTCTTC
CASSEGLTVTSYNEQFF
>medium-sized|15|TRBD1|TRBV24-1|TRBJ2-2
TGTGCCACCAGTGTCCAGGGGGCGGAATCCGGGGAGCTGTTTTTT
CATSVQGAESGELFF
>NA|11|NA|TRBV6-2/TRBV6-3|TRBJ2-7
TGTGCCAGCAGTTCCGATTACGAGCAGTACTTC
CASSSDYEQYF
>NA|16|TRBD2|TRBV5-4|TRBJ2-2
TGTGCCAGCAGCGGGAGCGGGAGCGTTTCTTCCGGGGAGCTGTTTTTT
CASSGSGSVSSGELFF
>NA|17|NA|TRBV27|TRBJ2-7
TGTGCCAGCAGTCTCCGACCCCGGCCAGCGGACTCCTACGAGCAGTACTTC
CASSLRPRPADSYEQYF
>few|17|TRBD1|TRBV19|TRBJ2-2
TGTGCCAGTAGTAGTCGACAGGGGGCCCCTAAGACCGGGGAGCTGTTTTTT
CASSSRQGAPKTGELFF
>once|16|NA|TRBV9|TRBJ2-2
TGTGCCAGCAGCGTACTTCCAGGGGCCTACACCGGGGAGCTGTTTTTT
CASSVLPGAYTGELFF
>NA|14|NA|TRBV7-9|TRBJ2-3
TGTGCCAGCAGCCGCCGGGGTTCCACAGATACGCAGTATTTT
CASSRRGSTDTQYF
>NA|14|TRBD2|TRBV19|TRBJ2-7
TGTGCCAGTAGTGCCTCGGGAGGGCCCTACGAGCAGTACTTC
CASSASGGPYEQYF
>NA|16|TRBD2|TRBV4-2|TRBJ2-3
TGTGCCAGCAGCCAAGATGGGACTAGCGTTTCAGATACGCAGTATTTT
CASSQDGTSVSDTQYF